The 31 T cell receptor beta chains below were found in one sample sequenced in a study of shared clonotypes between healthy human individuals. Here immunoSEQ multiplex PCR was the method, and the copy in TCRdb shows in-frame clones only, minus some. The sample lists under 1,900,000 clones; 98% to 99% were seen once. The specimen was naive CD4+ T cells sorted from blood. Specified subset: CD45RA+ positively selected. Receptors originate from a man younger than 45 in good health.

The chain's CDR3 is CASSSAGKYEQFF. In DNA form, the CDR3 reads TGTGCCAGCAGTTCTGCAGGGAAGTACGAGCAGTTCTTC. This chain connects TRBV6-6 to TRBJ2-1; the D gene is possibly TRBD1 (5 bases). This CDR3 comprises 13 residues. CDR1 is MNHNY and CDR2 is SVGAGI in the germline V gene (reference sequence). The V end lost 4 bases, the J end lost 10 bases, and 14 bases lay between the germline ends.

This chain links TRBV7-9 with TRBJ1-1, with TRBD1 identical over 8 bases. The germline CDR1 and CDR2 sequences are SEHNR and FQNEAQ (reference sequence). This CDR3 is built from 17 residues. The J segment lost 0 bases and the V segment lost 5 bases, leaving 11 bases of the junction unmatched. CDR3 nucleotides: TGTGCCAGCAGCAAAAAAAGACAGGGGTACCTGAACACTGAAGCTTTCTTT. Protein: CASSKKRQGYLNTEAFF.

The J gene is TRBJ2-2, the V gene TRBV19; D gene uncertain. V dropped 1 base and J dropped 0 bases, with 9 bases sitting between them. Per the germline V gene, CDR1 is LNHDA and CDR2 is SQIVND (reference sequence). The CDR3 totals 16 residues. DNA of the CDR3: TGTGCCAGTAGTATAGGGGTTGGAGCGAACACCGGGGAGCTGTTTTTT. The encoded protein is CASSIGVGANTGELFF. The full variable domain, in which reference TRBV19 and TRBJ2-2 provide the parts outside the CDR3, is DGGITQSPKYLFRKEGQNVTLSCEQNLNHDAMYWYRQDPGQGLRLIYYSQIVNDFQKGDIAEGYSVSREKKESFPLTVTSAQKNPTAFYLCASSIGVGANTGELFFGEGSRLTVL.

The chain links TRBV7-9 to TRBJ1-1; D is uncertain. Trimming pared 4 bases from V and 9 bases from J, leaving 18 bases between. Germline CDR1 and CDR2: SEHNR and FQNEAQ (reference sequence). This CDR3 is built from 14 residues. CDR3 DNA sequence: TGTGCCAGCAGCTCCAGCGGAGGTTCCATCAAAGCTTTCTTT. Amino acid sequence: CASSSSGGSIKAFF.

The chain links TRBV9 to TRBJ2-2; TRBD1 might be the D (6 bases). Trimming took off 1 base at V and 5 bases at J, with 15 bases between the two ends. Germline CDR1 SGDLS, CDR2 YYNGEE. The CDR3 is made up of 16 amino acids. DNA for the CDR3: TGTGCCAGCAGCGTACGGACAGCTCTACTTACCGGGGAGCTGTTTTTT. Amino acid sequence: CASSVRTALLTGELFF.

This clone was recorded only once. The chain joins TRBV5-6 to TRBJ2-7; D might be TRBD1 (6 bases). This CDR3 has 14 residues. V lost 5 bases, J lost 7 bases, and 19 bases lay in between. The germline gives CDR1 SGHDT, CDR2 YYEEEE. In DNA form, the CDR3 reads TGTGCCAGCAGGGGAAGGACAGACGGGCGGGAGCAGTACTTC. Its translation is CASRGRTDGREQYF.

The V call is TRBV4-2, the J call TRBJ1-1, with D unclear. V was cut by 0 bases and J by 3 bases, with 14 bases left in between. This CDR3 is 16 amino acids long. Germline V gene lookup returns CDR1 LGHNA and CDR2 YNFKEQ. The CDR3 bases are TGTGCCAGCAGCCAAGAAACCCACGTCGTGTACACTGAAGCTTTCTTT. Translated, it gives CASSQETHVVYTEAFF.

This chain uses TRBV2 with TRBJ1-5; D gene uncertain. Trimming shortened V by 6 bases and J by 0 bases, and 24 bases separated the two germline ends. The CDR3 is made up of 19 amino acids. Germline V gene lookup returns CDR1 SNHLY and CDR2 FYNNEI. The CDR3 nucleotides read TGTGCCAGCAGCCTCCGAGCATTAGTCCGCACCGATAGCAATCAGCCCCAGCATTTT. Translating gives CASSLRALVRTDSNQPQHF.

The rearrangement uses TRBV5-1 and TRBJ2-7, with a weak D call TRBD1 (6 bases). The CDR3 has 14 amino acids. V shed 4 bases and J shed 4 bases, with 15 bases lying between them. From germline, CDR1 is SGHRS and CDR2 YFSETQ. CDR3 region: CASSLQGDLYEQYF. CDR3 coding DNA: TGCGCCAGCAGCCTACAGGGAGATTTATACGAGCAGTACTTC.

This chain connects TRBV10-3 to TRBJ2-1, with D possibly called TRBD1 or TRBD2 (6 bases each). Trimming pared 2 bases from V and 6 bases from J, leaving 14 bases between. The CDR3 length is 15 residues. Per germline, CDR1 ENHRY and CDR2 SYGVKD. The CDR3 nucleotides are TGTGCCATCAGTGAGGGGGGGCGCAAAGCCAATGAGCAGTTCTTC. Protein: CAISEGGRKANEQFF.

The chain recombines TRBV15 with TRBJ2-2; TRBD1 matches at 9 bases. Germline CDR1 and CDR2: LNHNV and YYDKDF (reference sequence). The CDR3 has 16 amino acids. After removal of 0 bases from V and 6 bases from J, the junction contained 5 bases not matched to a gene. The CDR3 protein is CATSRDWTGAAGELFF. DNA of the CDR3: TGTGCCACCAGCAGAGATTGGACAGGGGCCGCCGGGGAGCTGTTTTTT. Variable domain in full (rest from reference TRBV15 and TRBJ2-2): DAMVIQNPRYQVTQFGKPVTLSCSQTLNHNVMYWYQQKSSQAPKLLFHYYDKDFNNEADTPDNFQSRRPNTSFCFLDIRSPGLGDTAMYLCATSRDWTGAAGELFFGEGSRLTVL.

The rearrangement joins TRBV18 to TRBJ2-7; maybe TRBD1 (5 bases). Germline lookup yields CDR1 KGHSH and CDR2 LQKENI. The ends were cut back, 6 bases at V and 7 bases at J, with 19 bases in the middle. The CDR3 loop spans 14 amino acids. CDR3 DNA sequence: TGTGCCAGCTCGATTATCGACAGAGACAAGGAGCAGTACTTC. Its translation is CASSIIDRDKEQYF.

The chain couples TRBV2 to TRBJ1-2; tentative D call: TRBD1 (6 bases). Per the germline V gene, CDR1 is SNHLY and CDR2 is FYNNEI. This CDR3 contains 13 residues. V dropped 6 bases and J dropped 2 bases, with 10 bases sitting between them. The CDR3 sequence: CASRLRGNYGYTF. CDR3 DNA: TGTGCCAGCAGGCTCAGGGGAAACTATGGCTACACCTTC. The whole variable domain, filled in from reference TRBV2 and TRBJ1-2, reads EPEVTQTPSHQVTQMGQEVILRCVPISNHLYFYWYRQILGQKVEFLVSFYNNEISEKSEIFDDQFSVERPDGSNFTLKIRSTKLEDSAMYFCASRLRGNYGYTFGSGTRLTVV.

The chain uses TRBV10-1 and TRBJ2-4, with a weak D call TRBD1 (6 bases). Germline CDR1 is WNHNN and CDR2 is SYGVQD (reference sequence). V was cut by 4 bases and J by 5 bases, with 18 bases left in between. This CDR3 has 16 residues. The CDR3 DNA sequence: TGCGCCAGCAGTGCTTCCAGGGGTCTGGGCGAAAACATTCAGTACTTC. Encoded protein: CASSASRGLGENIQYF.

The chain carries TRBV7-9 and TRBJ1-3, with D tentatively TRBD1 (6 bases). CDR3 length: 14 residues. Trimming cost V 5 bases and J 6 bases, with 14 bases left between them. Germline-derived CDR1 and CDR2 are SEHNR and FQNEAQ (reference sequence). In nucleotides, the CDR3 is TGTGCCAGCAGCCCACGGGACACCCAAAACACCATATATTTT. Protein sequence: CASSPRDTQNTIYF.

This sequence joins TRBV6-5 and TRBJ1-3, with D unclear. The germline V and J ends were trimmed by 5 bases and 0 bases, with 11 bases remaining between them. The CDR3 loop spans 15 amino acids. The germline CDR1 and CDR2 sequences are MNHEY and SVGAGI. Written as DNA, the CDR3 is TGTGCCAGCAGTGCCGGCAGTGACTCTGGAAACACCATATATTTT. Translating gives CASSAGSDSGNTIYF.

This clone was seen just once. The chain is built from TRBV28 and TRBJ2-7; D might be TRBD1 (6 bases). The CDR3 is 12 amino acids. The germline CDR1 and CDR2 sequences are MDHEN and SYDVKM. V was pared by 5 bases and J by 4 bases, with 9 bases between. In DNA form, the CDR3 reads TGTGCCAGCAGTCAAAGGGGGTACGAGCAGTACTTC. It translates to CASSQRGYEQYF.

The rearrangement joins TRBV4-3 to TRBJ2-5, with no clear D. V was cut by 2 bases and J by 5 bases, with 12 bases left in between. From germline, CDR1 is LGHNA and CDR2 YSLEER. The CDR3 runs to 14 residues. The CDR3 nucleotides read TGCGCCAGCAGCCAACGAGGAAGGGCGGAGACCCAGTACTTC. Amino acids: CASSQRGRAETQYF.

This clone was seen once. V and J are TRBV9 and TRBJ1-2; TRBD1 might be the D (5 bases). There are 15 residues in the CDR3. V was clipped by 4 bases and J by 2 bases, with 15 bases between them. Germline V gene sequence: CDR1 SGDLS, CDR2 YYNGEE. CDR3: CASSPPGTANYGYTF. The CDR3 nucleotides are TGTGCCAGCAGCCCCCCCGGGACGGCCAACTATGGCTACACCTTC.

V usage is TRBV18 and J usage is TRBJ2-2, with TRBD2 identical over 15 bases. The CDR3 sequence is 22 residues long. J lost 2 bases, V lost 3 bases, and 16 bases had no gene match. Per germline, CDR1 KGHSH and CDR2 LQKENI. CDR3 amino acids: CASSPRKTAGLAGGSNTGELFF. The CDR3 nucleotides are TGTGCCAGCTCACCCCGCAAGACAGCAGGACTAGCGGGAGGGTCAAACACCGGGGAGCTGTTTTTT.

This clone was counted once. The rearrangement joins TRBV11-3 to TRBJ2-1; 16 bases agree with TRBD2. The germline gives CDR1 SGHNT, CDR2 YENEEA. The CDR3 runs 16 residues. The ends lost 4 bases at V and 9 bases at J; junction bases unmatched: 6. The CDR3: CASSSSGTSGRAEQFF. In DNA, the CDR3 is TGTGCCAGCAGCTCTTCGGGGACTAGCGGGAGGGCTGAGCAGTTCTTC.

V and J are TRBV5-6 and TRBJ1-5; no clear D. CDR1 and CDR2 from the germline V gene are SGHDT and YYEEEE. V shed 0 bases and J shed 3 bases, with 10 bases lying between them. The CDR3 length is 15 residues. CDR3 sequence: CASSLAGGSNQPQHF. CDR3 nucleotides: TGTGCCAGCAGCTTGGCCGGAGGGTCCAATCAGCCCCAGCATTTT.

The chain recombines TRBV5-1 with TRBJ2-3; TRBD1 aligns across 8 bases. Germline CDR1 reads SGHRS; CDR2 reads YFSETQ. The CDR3 runs to 16 residues. Trimming took 0 bases from V and 1 from J; bases not matched to a gene: 4. CDR3 bases: TGCGCCAGCAGCTTGGGAGGACAGGGCGGCACAGATACGCAGTATTTT. Amino acid sequence: CASSLGGQGGTDTQYF.

The genes are TRBV6-5 and TRBJ1-2; D is uncertain. The CDR3 has 13 residues. Trimming removed 5 bases at V and 3 bases at J, with 10 bases between. The germline V gene encodes CDR1 MNHEY and CDR2 SVGAGI. The CDR3 region is CASSRYPDYGYTF. In nucleotides, the CDR3 is TGTGCCAGCAGTCGATATCCGGACTATGGCTACACCTTC.

The chain joins TRBV1 to TRBJ2-5; the table's D call, TRBD2, was not checked against the DNA. TRBV1 is described as a pseudogene. The CDR3 is made up of 19 amino acids. The chain's CDR3 is CTSSQEVLAGGPQGETQYF. Written as DNA, the CDR3 is TGCACCAGCAGCCAAGAGGTCCTAGCGGGAGGGCCGCAAGGAGAGACCCAGTACTTC.

The chain combines TRBV19 with TRBJ1-5; unclear D gene. V lost 3 bases to trimming and J lost 7 bases, with 13 bases between them. Germline lookup yields CDR1 LNHDA and CDR2 SQIVND (reference sequence). The CDR3 sequence is 14 residues long. CDR3 DNA: TGTGCCAGTAGTATCTCTGAGGGAACCCAGCCCCAGCATTTT. It codes for CASSISEGTQPQHF.

The rearrangement joins TRBV2 to TRBJ2-3; TRBD2 aligns across 11 bases. J lost 4 bases, V lost 0 bases, and 6 bases had no gene match. CDR3 length: 17 amino acids. Germline values: CDR1 SNHLY, CDR2 FYNNEI. CDR3 sequence reads: CASSEAASGRSADTQYF. CDR3 sequence (DNA): TGTGCCAGCAGTGAAGCTGCTAGCGGGAGGTCGGCAGATACGCAGTATTTT.

The chain has TRBV9 and TRBJ2-3; D uncertain. Trimming shortened V by 3 bases and J by 2 bases, and 7 bases separated the two germline ends. This CDR3 is 13 amino acids long. Germline CDR1 reads SGDLS; CDR2 reads YYNGEE. The CDR3 is CASSGSVTDTQYF. In DNA, the CDR3 is TGTGCCAGCAGCGGTTCAGTCACAGATACGCAGTATTTT.

This chain uses TRBV9 with TRBJ2-5, with D tentatively TRBD1 or TRBD2 (6 bases each). V lost 4 bases, J lost 4 bases, and 17 bases lay in between. Germline V gene sequence: CDR1 SGDLS, CDR2 YYNGEE. The CDR3 is 15 residues long. CDR3 region: CASSIQQGLSETQYF. CDR3 bases: TGTGCCAGCAGCATCCAACAGGGACTCTCAGAGACCCAGTACTTC.

Note on this clone: At the DNA level, this CDR3 is encoded by other sequences in the same sample as well. The chain has TRBV10-3 and TRBJ2-7; D is perhaps TRBD1 or TRBD2 (6 bases each). This CDR3 region has 13 residues. Trimming cost V 6 bases and J 1 base, with 10 bases left between them. The germline V gene has CDR1 ENHRY and CDR2 SYGVKD. The CDR3 spells CAIRGGSSYEQYF. Here the CDR3 DNA reads TGTGCCATCAGGGGGGGCAGTTCCTACGAGCAGTACTTC.

V and J are TRBV10-3 and TRBJ1-1, with 9 bases that match TRBD1. V shed 6 bases, J shed 8 bases, and the junction held 7 bases outside the gene matches. The CDR3 runs to 13 residues. CDR1 and CDR2 (germline): ENHRY, SYGVKD. The CDR3 region is CAISSRDREEAFF. The CDR3 DNA sequence: TGTGCCATCAGCAGCCGGGACAGGGAAGAAGCTTTCTTT.